These 12 T cell receptor beta chains originate from one sample sequenced in a study of blood T cell repertoires in COVID-19. Libraries were prepared by immunoSEQ multiplex PCR; TCRdb keeps only in-frame clonotypes and omits some of them. Counted here are around 200,000 clones, approximately 87% occurring once; the ten biggest clones make up approximately 0.93%. The specimen was peripheral blood. Receptors originate from a woman aged 18-29 years who had recovered from COVID-19.

V gene TRBV3-1 (or the pseudogene TRBV3-2) combines with J gene TRBJ1-5; TRBD1 aligns across 7 bases. This CDR3 spans 15 amino acids. With 4 bases clipped from V and 4 bases from J, the junction kept 7 bases outside the gene matches. From germline, CDR1 is LGHDT and CDR2 YNNKEL (reference sequence). The CDR3 coding sequence is TGTGCCAGCAGCCCCGGTCCAGGGGGTAATCAGCCCCAGCATTTT. As protein: CASSPGPGGNQPQHF.

This clone was counted a few times. The V and J genes are TRBV2 and TRBJ1-2, with 7 bases lining up with TRBD1. Per the germline V gene, CDR1 is SNHLY and CDR2 is FYNNEI. The CDR3 totals 14 residues. J lost 0 bases, V lost 4 bases, and 2 bases had no gene match. Written as DNA, the CDR3 is TGTGCCAGCAGTGGACAGGGAACTAACTATGGCTACACCTTC. Protein product: CASSGQGTNYGYTF.

This sequence joins TRBV25-1 and TRBJ1-2; D not resolved. The germline V and J ends were trimmed by 5 bases and 4 bases, with 14 bases remaining between them. Germline V gene data show CDR1 as MGHDK and CDR2 as SYGVNS. This CDR3 region has 14 residues. In DNA, the CDR3 is TGTGCCAGCAGTCCCCGGGAGGTTCGCTATGGCTACACCTTC. This gives the protein CASSPREVRYGYTF.

The CDR3 DNA sequence: TGTGCCAGCAGCCGGGGACAGGTGAACAATCAGCCCCAGCATTTT. Its protein product is CASSRGQVNNQPQHF. The J gene is TRBJ1-5, the V gene TRBV5-8; 8 bases line up with TRBD1. Germline V gives CDR1 SGHTS, CDR2 YDEGEE. The CDR3 has 15 residues. V lost 4 bases and J lost 3; bases outside the gene matches: 6.

The gene calls are TRBV6-2 or TRBV6-3 and TRBJ1-2, with D possibly being TRBD1 (6 bases). This CDR3 spans 13 amino acids. The germline V gene has CDR1 MNHEY and CDR2 SVGEGT. V lost 2 bases and J 6 bases, leaving 10 bases between the germline ends. The CDR3 sequence: CASSYGGRDGYTF. DNA of the CDR3: TGTGCCAGCAGTTACGGGGGCAGGGATGGCTACACCTTC.

This rearrangement joins TRBV2 to TRBJ2-5, with D perhaps matching TRBD2 (6 bases). The CDR3 is 13 residues long. CDR1 is SNHLY, CDR2 FYNNEI, per germline. Trimming removed 4 bases at V and 4 bases at J, with 10 bases between. The CDR3 spells CASSVSGGETQYF. Written as DNA, the CDR3 is TGTGCCAGCAGTGTTAGCGGCGGAGAGACCCAGTACTTC.

The table lists this clone with many counts. This sequence joins TRBV5-1 and TRBJ2-3, with 15 bases that match TRBD2. This CDR3 has 17 amino acids. Germline assignment: CDR1 SGHRS and CDR2 YFSETQ. V gave up 0 bases and J gave up 5 bases; unmatched junction bases: 4. This CDR3 is CASSLEGLAGGEDTQYF. The CDR3 coding sequence is TGCGCCAGCAGCTTGGAAGGACTAGCGGGAGGGGAAGATACGCAGTATTTT.

This chain joins TRBV4-3 and TRBJ1-2, with D possibly being TRBD1 (6 bases). Deletions cut 2 bases from V and 7 bases from J, with 17 bases between. There are 15 residues in the CDR3. Germline V lookup: CDR1 LGHNA, CDR2 YSLEER. The CDR3 is CASSQRGGLAGGYTF. CDR3 nucleotide sequence: TGCGCCAGCAGCCAAAGGGGGGGTCTCGCGGGTGGCTACACCTTC.

This chain links TRBV24-1 with TRBJ2-5, with 15 bases matching TRBD2. With V trimmed by 0 bases and J by 4 bases, 5 bases remained unmatched. CDR1 KGHDR and CDR2 SFDVKD come from the germline V gene. The CDR3 contains 18 residues. CDR3 residues: CATSDLNWTSGGGETQYF. In nucleotides, the CDR3 is TGTGCCACCAGTGATTTGAACTGGACTAGCGGGGGGGGAGAGACCCAGTACTTC.

The chain employs TRBV3-1 (or the pseudogene TRBV3-2) and TRBJ2-7; 11 nucleotides line up with TRBD1. The CDR3 is 15 residues long. After removal of 3 bases from V and 5 bases from J, the junction contained 6 bases not matched to a gene. Germline values: CDR1 LGHDT, CDR2 YNNKEL (reference sequence). CDR3 loop: CASSHRGQGANEQYF. The CDR3 DNA sequence: TGTGCCAGCAGCCATCGCGGACAGGGGGCCAACGAGCAGTACTTC.

This clone appeared a single time. The chain has TRBV15 and TRBJ1-2, with 7 bases fitting TRBD1. J gave up 8 bases and V 3 bases, and 6 bases lay outside the gene matches. The CDR3 covers 13 residues. Germline CDR1 is LNHNV and CDR2 is YYDKDF (reference sequence). The CDR3 sequence: CATSSGQAWGYTF. The CDR3 DNA sequence: TGTGCCACCAGCAGCGGACAGGCCTGGGGCTACACCTTC.

This clone was found once. The chain is built from TRBV25-1 and TRBJ2-5; 7 nucleotides match TRBD2. CDR1 is MGHDK, CDR2 SYGVNS, per germline. The CDR3 length is 14 residues. V lost 5 bases and J lost 5; bases outside the gene matches: 8. The CDR3 reads CASSSRGEGETQYF. The CDR3 DNA follows: TGTGCCAGCAGTTCCCGAGGGGAGGGCGAGACCCAGTACTTC.